The 27 T cell receptor beta chains presented below share a single source sample, sequenced in a study of blood T cell repertoires in COVID-19. Sequenced by immunoSEQ multiplex PCR; TCRdb stores in-frame clones only, minus some. The profile shows around 300,000 clones, about nine tenths of them singletons. The sequenced sample was PBMCs or T cells enriched from blood (not recorded which). These receptors originate from a woman between 35 and 50 years old who had recovered from COVID-19.

The J gene is TRBJ2-1, the V gene TRBV4-2, with 8 bases that match TRBD2. V lost 0 bases and J lost 5; bases outside the gene matches: 12. This CDR3 is 18 amino acids long. Germline loops: CDR1 LGHNA, CDR2 YNFKEQ. CDR3 in amino acids: CASSQEERGGFFDNEQFF. CDR3 sequence (DNA): TGTGCCAGCAGCCAAGAAGAGCGCGGGGGGTTCTTCGACAATGAGCAGTTCTTC.

This clone has a single count. The genes are TRBV4-1 and TRBJ2-4, with D unclear. V was pared by 2 bases and J by 0 bases, with 11 bases between. The germline gives CDR1 MGHRA, CDR2 YSYEKL. The CDR3 has 16 residues. The CDR3 DNA sequence: TGCGCCAGCAGCCAACCTAGTTCCTTAGCCAAAAACATTCAGTACTTC. Encoded protein: CASSQPSSLAKNIQYF.

This chain connects TRBV2 to TRBJ1-5, with D maybe TRBD1 (5 bases). Trimming shortened V by 2 bases and J by 2 bases, and 10 bases separated the two germline ends. Germline lookup yields CDR1 SNHLY and CDR2 FYNNEI. CDR3 size: 15 residues. CDR3 region: CASSESGLGNQPQHF. CDR3 bases: TGTGCCAGCAGTGAATCAGGGCTCGGCAATCAGCCCCAGCATTTT.

This chain links TRBV7-8 with TRBJ2-1, with TRBD2 matching 10 bases. The CDR3 consists of 15 residues. Germline CDR1 reads SGHVS; CDR2 reads FQNEAQ. The J segment lost 8 bases and the V segment lost 2 bases, leaving 6 bases of the junction unmatched. DNA of the CDR3: TGTGCCAGCAGCTTACGAGCGGGAGGGTTCGATGAGCAGTTCTTC. Its protein product is CASSLRAGGFDEQFF.

This clone was counted once. The genes are TRBV10-2 and TRBJ2-7, with 10 bases matching TRBD2. With V trimmed by 6 bases and J by 1 base, 12 bases remained unmatched. CDR1 and CDR2 from the germline V gene are WSHSY and SAAADI. The CDR3 spans 17 residues. The CDR3 bases are TGCGCCAGCAGAAATCTAGCGGGAGAGCTTCAATCCTACGAGCAGTACTTC. Translating gives CASRNLAGELQSYEQYF.

The rearrangement joins TRBV19 to TRBJ1-1; 9 nucleotides match TRBD1. With 8 bases clipped from V and 4 bases from J, the junction kept 8 bases outside the gene matches. Germline CDR1 and CDR2: LNHDA and SQIVND (reference sequence). The CDR3 is made up of 14 amino acids. CDR3 residues: CASGNRDRVTEAFF. The CDR3 DNA sequence: TGTGCCAGTGGTAACCGGGACAGGGTCACTGAAGCTTTCTTT.

This clone was counted a single time. V gene TRBV7-9 combines with J gene TRBJ2-7, with TRBD1 matching 10 bases. Germline-derived CDR1 and CDR2 are SEHNR and FQNEAQ (reference sequence). This CDR3 contains 16 residues. J was trimmed by 2 bases and V by 4 bases; bases with no gene match: 8. CDR3 residues: CASSSRRDRGTYEQYF. The CDR3 DNA follows: TGTGCCAGCAGCTCCCGAAGGGACAGGGGTACCTACGAGCAGTACTTC.

CDR3 region: CASSISSREGRGYTF. The CDR3 nucleotides are TGTGCCAGCAGCATCTCTTCCAGGGAAGGTCGAGGCTACACCTTC. V usage is TRBV2 and J usage is TRBJ1-2; a possible D gene is TRBD1 (5 bases). Germline CDR1 reads SNHLY; CDR2 reads FYNNEI. V lost 6 bases to trimming and J lost 8 bases, with 22 bases between them. This CDR3 contains 15 residues.

This rearrangement joins TRBV25-1 to TRBJ1-2; 7 bases map to TRBD1. This CDR3 is built from 16 residues. The V gene end was trimmed by 11 bases and the J gene end by 0 bases; junction bases not matched to a gene: 15. Per germline, CDR1 MGHDK and CDR2 SYGVNS. In DNA form, the CDR3 reads TGTGCCGAAGTGAGGGGGCCCGATCTTCCTAACTATGGCTACACCTTC. Amino acids: CAEVRGPDLPNYGYTF.

The CDR3 nucleotides are TGTGCCAGCAGCGAACTAGCGGAACAAGAGACCCAGTACTTC. Protein sequence: CASSELAEQETQYF. This chain joins TRBV2 and TRBJ2-5; the match to TRBD2 covers 8 bases. The junction had 5 bases not matched to a gene; V was cut back by 6 bases and J by 2 bases. The length of the CDR3 is 14 residues. Germline values: CDR1 SNHLY, CDR2 FYNNEI. Complete variable domain (other parts from reference TRBV2 and TRBJ2-5): EPEVTQTPSHQVTQMGQEVILRCVPISNHLYFYWYRQILGQKVEFLVSFYNNEISEKSEIFDDQFSVERPDGSNFTLKIRSTKLEDSAMYFCASSELAEQETQYFGPGTRLLVL.

The chain combines TRBV7-2 with TRBJ1-3; D might be TRBD1 (5 bases). This CDR3 has 15 residues. Germline V gene data show CDR1 as SGHTA and CDR2 as FQGNSA. Trimming shortened V by 5 bases and J by 7 bases, and 18 bases separated the two germline ends. The CDR3 coding sequence is TGTGCCAGCAGCACAGGACCCTCCAAGGGGAACACCATATATTTT. Amino acid sequence: CASSTGPSKGNTIYF.

V gene TRBV5-4 combines with J gene TRBJ2-5, with D perhaps matching TRBD1 (6 bases). V gave up 3 bases and J gave up 0 bases, with 12 bases separating them. The germline gives CDR1 SGHNT, CDR2 YYREEE (reference sequence). This CDR3 is built from 15 residues. The CDR3, as DNA: TGTGCCAGCAGCTCGAAACAGGGCGACCAAGAGACCCAGTACTTC. Encoded protein: CASSSKQGDQETQYF.

The J gene is TRBJ2-3, the V gene TRBV5-1; 7 nucleotides agree with TRBD1. V trimming: 4 bases; J trimming: 5 bases; junction bases outside the gene matches: 7. The V gene's germline CDR1 is SGHRS and CDR2 YFSETQ. CDR3 length: 14 residues. As DNA, the CDR3 is TGCGCCAGCAGCCCCGACAGGGCCCAAGATACGCAGTATTTT. Translation gives CASSPDRAQDTQYF.

The V gene is TRBV6-2 or TRBV6-3, the J gene TRBJ2-3; tentatively, D is TRBD1 (5 bases). The germline V gene has CDR1 MNHEY and CDR2 SVGEGT. The CDR3 runs to 15 residues. Trimming took off 1 base at V and 10 bases at J, with 18 bases between the two ends. The CDR3 nucleotides are TGTGCCAGCAGTTACTGGGCAGGGTCTTATACCGCGCAGTATTTT. Amino acid sequence: CASSYWAGSYTAQYF.

J is TRBJ2-3 and V is TRBV2; no clear D. This CDR3 contains 11 residues. V lost 9 bases and J 4 bases, leaving 8 bases between the germline ends. Germline values: CDR1 SNHLY, CDR2 FYNNEI. The CDR3 loop is CASAQSDTQYF. The DNA of the CDR3 is TGTGCCAGTGCCCAGTCAGATACGCAGTATTTT.

V is TRBV5-1 and J is TRBJ2-2; 10 positions agree with TRBD2. The CDR3 sequence is 14 residues long. CDR1 is SGHRS and CDR2 is YFSETQ in the germline V gene. The junction had 3 bases not matched to a gene; V was cut back by 5 bases and J by 5 bases. The DNA for the CDR3 is TGCGCCAGCAGGTGGACTAGCGGTACCGGGGAGCTGTTTTTT. This encodes CASRWTSGTGELFF.

The chain employs TRBV2 and TRBJ2-3; D is possibly TRBD2 (6 bases). The CDR3 loop spans 13 amino acids. V was shortened by 10 bases and J by 4 bases, with 15 bases between the two germline ends. From germline, CDR1 is SNHLY and CDR2 FYNNEI. The CDR3 DNA is TGTGCCACGGGACTGGCGGGCCCAGATACGCAGTATTTT. Translated: CATGLAGPDTQYF.

This chain connects TRBV27 to TRBJ1-4; 10 positions match TRBD1. With V trimmed by 6 bases and J by 8 bases, 9 bases remained unmatched. The germline gives CDR1 MNHEY, CDR2 SMNVEV (reference sequence). CDR3 length: 15 residues. CDR3 coding DNA: TGTGCCAGCAGACTGGCCGGGACAGGGGACGAAAAACTGTTTTTT. It yields the protein CASRLAGTGDEKLFF.

The gene calls are TRBV2 and TRBJ1-5; 7 nucleotides align to TRBD1. Germline V gene lookup returns CDR1 SNHLY and CDR2 FYNNEI. Unmatched junction bases numbered 4, after V lost 6 bases and J lost 2 bases. The CDR3 totals 14 residues. DNA of the CDR3: TGTGCCAGCAGCAACGACAGGGGCAATCAGCCCCAGCATTTT. Translating it yields CASSNDRGNQPQHF. Full variable domain (remainder filled in from reference TRBV2 and TRBJ1-5): EPEVTQTPSHQVTQMGQEVILRCVPISNHLYFYWYRQILGQKVEFLVSFYNNEISEKSEIFDDQFSVERPDGSNFTLKIRSTKLEDSAMYFCASSNDRGNQPQHFGDGTRLSIL.

The chain uses TRBV4-2 and TRBJ2-3; 10 bases agree with TRBD2. CDR3 length: 20 residues. The germline V gene has CDR1 LGHNA and CDR2 YNFKEQ. Germline trimming cut 0 bases from V and 11 bases from J; bases unmatched to any gene: 23. The CDR3 loop reads CASSQELGPRLTAGGLLQYF. CDR3 DNA sequence: TGTGCCAGCAGCCAAGAGTTAGGTCCCCGCCTCACAGCGGGAGGGCTTTTGCAGTATTTT.

The chain employs TRBV19 and TRBJ1-1; no clear D gene. Germline V CDR1 and CDR2: LNHDA, SQIVND (reference sequence). This CDR3 has 14 residues. V lost 3 bases and J lost 0, with 8 bases in between. CDR3 region: CASSMQAMNTEAFF. The CDR3 DNA reads TGTGCCAGTAGTATGCAGGCTATGAACACTGAAGCTTTCTTT.

The chain couples TRBV6-6 to TRBJ2-1; the match to TRBD2 covers 9 bases. Trimming cost V 8 bases and J 1 base; bases outside gene matches: 6. In germline, CDR1 is MNHNY, CDR2 SVGAGI (reference sequence). The CDR3 length is 15 residues. The CDR3 DNA reads as TGTGCCAGCTCCGTAGCGGGAGATTCCTACAATGAGCAGTTCTTC. This codes for CASSVAGDSYNEQFF.

The chain is built from TRBV13 and TRBJ1-4; D gene uncertain. The CDR3 runs 14 residues. Per the germline V gene, CDR1 is PRHDT and CDR2 is FYEKMQ (reference sequence). V was trimmed by 5 bases and J by 5 bases, leaving 12 bases between them. CDR3: CASSPRESNEKLFF. The CDR3 DNA is TGTGCCAGCAGCCCCCGGGAGTCGAATGAAAAACTGTTTTTT.

A word on this clone: The same CDR3 can be traced to other DNA sequences in this sample. The CDR3 coding sequence is TGTGCCAGCAGCTTATCCACAGATACGCAGTATTTT. The encoded protein is CASSLSTDTQYF. The chain has TRBV9 and TRBJ2-3; no clear D gene. V lost 4 bases, J lost 2 bases, and 5 bases lay in between. Germline V gene lookup returns CDR1 SGDLS and CDR2 YYNGEE. The CDR3 runs 12 residues.

J is TRBJ2-2 and V is TRBV19; 8 bases align to TRBD1. Trimming took 2 bases from V and 7 from J; bases not matched to a gene: 9. The CDR3 totals 16 residues. Germline lookup yields CDR1 LNHDA and CDR2 SQIVND (reference sequence). The CDR3 DNA follows: TGTGCCAGTAGTATATGGGGCAGGGGGCGAGACGGGGAGCTGTTTTTT. This codes for CASSIWGRGRDGELFF.

The chain is built from TRBV2 and TRBJ2-2, with 8 bases fitting TRBD2. Germline V CDR1 and CDR2: SNHLY, FYNNEI. The V gene end was trimmed by 6 bases and the J gene end by 1 base; junction bases not matched to a gene: 10. The CDR3 runs to 17 residues. CDR3 in DNA: TGTGCCAGCAGGGTCCTCGGTAGCGGGGTGAACACCGGGGAGCTGTTTTTT. Its protein product is CASRVLGSGVNTGELFF.

The V gene is TRBV24-1, the J gene TRBJ2-1; 9 bases agree with TRBD2. The junction had 11 bases not matched to a gene; V was cut back by 12 bases and J by 9 bases. The CDR3 loop spans 13 amino acids. The germline gives CDR1 KGHDR, CDR2 SFDVKD. Here the CDR3 reads CAAQGLASREQFF. CDR3 coding DNA: TGTGCCGCACAGGGACTAGCAAGTCGTGAGCAGTTCTTC.